The rows below give T cell receptor beta chains drawn from one sample of a study of response to subunit inactivated influenza vaccine. TCRdb itself ran the RT-PCR reads through MiXCR, one entry per CDR3 protein. The sample includes roughly 700,000 distinct CDR3 sequences, 15% to 18% of them seen just once. The starting material was PBMCs from blood, obtained about 11 days after vaccination. These receptors came from a man in his fifties or sixties who received an inactivated influenza vaccine. Both conserved end residues are trimmed from each CDR3. A clone size is listed for some rows: how often the clone was seen (once, few, many), or a class if it is expanded.

TRBV19	TRBJ1-1	few	ASSIWVWGGNTEAF
TRBV28	TRBJ2-7	-	ASKRQGASFYEQY
TRBV20-1	TRBJ1-5	few	SARVSGEQPQH
TRBV7-9	TRBJ2-3	-	ASSLAPIDTQY
TRBV4-3	TRBJ2-3	-	ASSQGRDSGTDTQY
TRBV11-2	TRBJ2-5	-	ASSLVGRGGRETQY
TRBV3-1	TRBJ2-7	once	ASSHPGQGIGEQY
TRBV6-2/TRBV6-3	TRBJ1-4	few	ASSGWGYEKLF
TRBV5-1	TRBJ2-5	few	ASSPWGQETQY
TRBV10-3	TRBJ2-3	-	AIRGTEFLQY
TRBV19	TRBJ1-5	-	ASSIQLGRRGNQPQH
TRBV29-1	TRBJ2-1	few	STGEQF
TRBV4-3	TRBJ2-2	many	ASSQEFRAGANGELF
TRBV5-1	TRBJ2-5	-	ASSLLRPGETQY
TRBV12-3/TRBV12-4	TRBJ2-1	-	ASRHSGRAVYEQF
TRBV4-1	TRBJ2-7	few	ASSQFGYPFSYEQY
TRBV7-2	TRBJ1-3	few	ASSLGGNSGNTIY
TRBV20-1	TRBJ2-3	-	SALTGTTDTQY
TRBV12-3/TRBV12-4	TRBJ2-2	many	ASSFRGELF
TRBV14	TRBJ2-1	-	ASSQLAGGLRNEQF
TRBV5-1	TRBJ2-2	-	ASSTENTGELF
TRBV29-1	TRBJ1-3	few	SVVAGNTIY
TRBV6-1	TRBJ2-7	-	ASSPPGTSGSSEQY
TRBV4-2	TRBJ2-7	-	ASSQRQGRSYEQY
TRBV5-6	TRBJ2-7	few	ASSLARNTYEQY
TRBV4-3	TRBJ2-2	few	ASSREGRRNTGELF